A single sample is the source of the 16 T cell receptor beta chains below, sequenced in a study of T cell repertoires in cytomegalovirus infection (dated by TCRdb to the late 2010s). Sequencing was performed on an Illumina HiSeq 1500. The public reads were quality trimmed at Q25 with fastp and then assembled into clones with MiXCR by TCRdb, keeping productive beta chains. CDR3 protein sequences are deduplicated, and each keeps its most common genes and DNA. The sample table holds nearly 550,000 distinct CDR3 sequences, of which more than 15% were seen once. The ten largest clones capture under 30% of the sample. Sequenced material: CD8+ T cells from PBMCs. All receptors derive from a human donor in good health (CMV status not recorded). Some clones in this sample may be carry-over from other donors' samples.

This clonotype came up a few times. V gene TRBV5-6 combines with J gene TRBJ1-1, with D uncertain. The ends were cut back, 4 bases at V and 3 bases at J, with 10 bases in the middle. Germline loops: CDR1 SGHDT, CDR2 YYEEEE. The CDR3 length is 13 residues. The CDR3 loop is CASSAPRDTEAFF. The CDR3 DNA reads TGTGCCAGCAGCGCCCCCCGGGACACTGAAGCTTTCTTT.

This clonotype has ten or more counts. The chain employs TRBV6-5 and TRBJ2-7, with 12 bases lining up with TRBD2. From germline, CDR1 is MNHEY and CDR2 SVGAGI. V was pared by 0 bases and J by 3 bases, with 12 bases of the junction left unmatched. This CDR3 has 19 amino acids. The CDR3 region has the DNA TGTGCCAGCAGTTACTCCCTTGGTGGTACTAGCGGGGGGATCTACGAGCAGTACTTC. Translation gives CASSYSLGGTSGGIYEQYF.

The sample holds a few counts of this clonotype. The chain combines TRBV29-1 with TRBJ2-1; the D is unclear. Between the trimmed V and J ends, which lost 2 bases and 10 bases, there was a span of 9 bases. Germline values: CDR1 SQVTM, CDR2 ANQGSEA. The CDR3 totals 11 residues. The CDR3 here is CSVERSVEQFF. The CDR3 nucleotides read TGCAGCGTTGAACGCTCGGTGGAGCAGTTCTTC.

A remark on this clonotype: A much larger clone is a single base away; this may be a read error. Since the CDR3 does not end with the conserved phenylalanine or tryptophan, this likely comes from a read error. CDR3 region: CASSPPGDEQYL. CDR3 nucleotides: TGTGCCAGCAGCCCCCCTGGTGACGAGCAGTACTTA. The chain carries TRBV7-4 and TRBJ2-7; D is unclear. Germline V gives CDR1 SGHVT, CDR2 SQSDAQ. Trimming took off 5 bases at V and 5 bases at J, with 10 bases between the two ends. CDR3 size: 12 residues.

The sample holds many counts of this clonotype. The chain couples TRBV27 to TRBJ2-5, with D perhaps matching TRBD2 (5 bases). V was pared by 10 bases and J by 5 bases, with 11 bases between. The CDR3 sequence is 11 residues long. Germline V lookup: CDR1 MNHEY, CDR2 SMNVEV (reference sequence). The CDR3 reads CATRRGETQYF. Written as DNA, the CDR3 is TGTGCCACGCGACGAGGGGAGACCCAGTACTTC.

This clonotype has a count of ten or more. The chain has TRBV7-9 and TRBJ2-1; D unclear. This CDR3 region has 14 residues. Trimming removed 0 bases at V and 0 bases at J, with 3 bases between. Germline values: CDR1 SEHNR, CDR2 FQNEAQ (reference sequence). CDR3: CASSLANSYNEQFF. In DNA form, the CDR3 reads TGTGCCAGCAGCTTAGCCAACTCCTACAATGAGCAGTTCTTC.

The CDR3 DNA reads as TGTGCCAGCAGCTTAGATGAGTCCCGAGAGCAGTTCTTC. Translation: CASSLDESREQFF. The J gene is TRBJ2-1, the V gene TRBV11-2; D remains ambiguous. The CDR3 is made up of 13 amino acids. Germline loops: CDR1 SGHAT, CDR2 FQNNGV. Deletions cut 0 bases from V and 10 bases from J, with 10 bases between.

The chain employs TRBV30 and TRBJ1-1; possibly TRBD1 for D (6 bases). The CDR3 covers 15 residues. Per the germline V gene, CDR1 is GTSNPN and CDR2 is SVGIG (reference sequence). V was pared by 1 base and J by 2 bases, with 14 bases between. The CDR3 bases are TGTGCCTGGAGTGCCCCCGACAGGCTTAACACTGAAGCTTTCTTT. This encodes CAWSAPDRLNTEAFF.

The table lists this clonotype with a few counts. The chain has TRBV27 and TRBJ2-7; D could derive from TRBD1 or TRBD2 (6 bases each). Germline V CDR1 and CDR2: MNHEY, SMNVEV (reference sequence). This CDR3 spans 15 amino acids. With 1 base removed from V and 0 bases from J, the gap between germline ends came to 10 bases. This CDR3 reads CASSLFGGGSYEQYF. As DNA, the CDR3 is TGTGCCAGCAGTTTATTCGGGGGCGGCTCCTACGAGCAGTACTTC.

This clonotype was seen a few times. The CDR3 coding sequence is TGTGCCAGCAGCCACGGGACCATTCTGTCCCCAACAGCTACCGGGGAGCTGTTTTTT. This gives the protein CASSHGTILSPTATGELFF. The chain has TRBV5-6 and TRBJ2-2; D is perhaps TRBD1 or TRBD2 (5 bases each). The V end lost 4 bases, the J end lost 5 bases, and 27 bases lay between the germline ends. This CDR3 is built from 19 residues. Germline V gene lookup returns CDR1 SGHDT and CDR2 YYEEEE.

This clonotype was seen ten or more times. CDR3 nucleotides: TGTGCCAGCAGCTTAGCGGGCCCGGTGGTAGATACGCAGTATTTT. Its translation: CASSLAGPVVDTQYF. V usage is TRBV7-6 and J usage is TRBJ2-3; D is ambiguous. This CDR3 region has 15 residues. Germline CDR1 reads SGHVS; CDR2 reads FNYEAQ. V dropped 0 bases and J dropped 5 bases, with 12 bases sitting between them.

The CDR3: CASSLSAGGPEQYF. In nucleotides, the CDR3 is TGTGCCAGCAGCTTGTCGGCGGGGGGGCCGGAGCAGTACTTC. The chain couples TRBV7-4 to TRBJ2-7, with 9 bases lining up with TRBD2. With V trimmed by 3 bases and J by 7 bases, 7 bases remained unmatched. The CDR3 length is 14 residues. The germline V gene has CDR1 SGHVT and CDR2 SQSDAQ.

The chain couples TRBV4-2 to TRBJ2-7; 8 bases match TRBD1. CDR1 and CDR2 from the germline V gene are LGHNA and YNFKEQ. Unmatched junction bases numbered 7, after V lost 0 bases and J lost 3 bases. This CDR3 comprises 16 residues. This chain's CDR3 is CASSQEGTGGNYEQYF. The CDR3 DNA follows: TGTGCCAGCAGCCAAGAAGGAACAGGGGGAAACTACGAGCAGTACTTC.

In its sample, this clonotype was seen many times. The chain recombines TRBV12-3 or TRBV12-4 with TRBJ1-2, with D possibly TRBD1 on 5 matching bases. V dropped 8 bases and J dropped 5 bases, with 21 bases sitting between them. The CDR3 is 15 amino acids. CDR3 sequence reads: CASAGGGLGPYGYTF. DNA of the CDR3: TGTGCCAGCGCCGGGGGGGGGTTGGGTCCATATGGCTACACCTTC.

The sample holds many counts of this clonotype. V is TRBV7-6 and J is TRBJ1-6, with 7 positions matching TRBD1. Germline CDR1 is SGHVS and CDR2 is FNYEAQ. V was pared by 3 bases and J by 4 bases, with 3 bases of the junction left unmatched. The CDR3 contains 15 residues. Here the CDR3 reads CASSFDRVYNSPLHF. CDR3 bases: TGTGCCAGCAGCTTCGACAGGGTTTATAATTCACCCCTCCACTTT.

In this sample, this clonotype turned up many times. The chain recombines TRBV6-1 with TRBJ1-5; a weak D match, TRBD1 (5 bases). Trimming left V 6 bases short and J 4 bases short, with 13 bases between. In germline, CDR1 is MNHNS, CDR2 SASEGT. The CDR3 consists of 14 residues. This chain's CDR3 is CASRRDGKNQPQHF. The CDR3 coding sequence is TGTGCCAGCAGGAGGGACGGAAAGAATCAGCCCCAGCATTTT.